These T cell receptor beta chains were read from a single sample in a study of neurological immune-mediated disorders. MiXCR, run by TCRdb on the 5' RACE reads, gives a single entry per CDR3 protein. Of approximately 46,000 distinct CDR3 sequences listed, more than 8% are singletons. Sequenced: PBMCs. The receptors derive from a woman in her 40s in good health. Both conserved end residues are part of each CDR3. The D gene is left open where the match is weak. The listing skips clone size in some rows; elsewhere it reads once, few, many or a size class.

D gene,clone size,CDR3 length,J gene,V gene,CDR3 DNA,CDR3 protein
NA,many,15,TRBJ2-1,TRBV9,TGTGCCAGCAGCGCAGGACGGCGGGGATACAATGAGCAGTTCTTC,CASSAGRRGYNEQFF
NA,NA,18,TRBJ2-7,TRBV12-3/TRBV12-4,TGTGCCAGCAGTTTGCAGCCCTACCTTAATAACTTAATTTACGAGCAGTACTTC,CASSLQPYLNNLIYEQYF
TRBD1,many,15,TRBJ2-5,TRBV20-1,TGCAGTGCTAGAGGGACAGGGGCCCGAAAGGAGACCCAGTACTTC,CSARGTGARKETQYF
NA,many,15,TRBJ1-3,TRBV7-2,TGTGCCAGCAGCTTAGTTCGGGGCCAGGGAAACACCATATATTTT,CASSLVRGQGNTIYF
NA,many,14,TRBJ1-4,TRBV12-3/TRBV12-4,TGTGCCAGCAGTCTGAGGGGGGGTAATGAAAAACTGTTTTTT,CASSLRGGNEKLFF
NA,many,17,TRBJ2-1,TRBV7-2,TGTGCCAGCAGCTTAGATCGCGCACCTGGATCCTACAATGAGCAGTTCTTC,CASSLDRAPGSYNEQFF
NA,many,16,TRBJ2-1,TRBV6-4,TGTGCCAGCAGTGACTCGGACCGTAGCTCCTACAATGAGCAGTTCTTC,CASSDSDRSSYNEQFF
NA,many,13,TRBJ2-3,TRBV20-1,TGCAGTGCCAAGGAGACAGCAACAGATACGCAGTATTTT,CSAKETATDTQYF
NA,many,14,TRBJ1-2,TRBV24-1,TGTGCCACCAGTGATGGGGGGGACAACTATGGCTACACCTTC,CATSDGGDNYGYTF
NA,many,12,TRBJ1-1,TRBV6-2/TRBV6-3,TGTGCCAGCATGCAGGGGCGAGTCCAAGCTTTCTTT,CASMQGRVQAFF